This T cell receptor beta chain was captured in a study of cytomegalovirus exposure and HLA in healthy donors. Points on this clone: The target antigen is unknown.

Study observations and caveats: Later analysis identified a missense DCLRE1C variant that was linked to TCR beta V- and J-gene trimming. The study labeled 150 to 200 TCR beta chains cytomegalovirus-associated. Sequencing likely produced, as an artifact, a cluster of highly shared sequence variants.

The primer mix had 60 Vbeta and 13 Jbeta primers. Here immunoSEQ multiplex PCR was the method, and the copy in TCRdb shows in-frame clones only, minus some. The profile covers around 92,000 clones, with over 60% appearing a single time and 6.5% to 8.5% taken by the ten largest. The germline CDR1 and CDR2 sequences are KGHSH and LQKENI. CDR3 size: 15 residues. The V segment lost 3 bases and the J segment 4 bases; nucleotides outside the gene matches: 5. V usage is TRBV18 and J usage is TRBJ2-3; TRBD2 aligns across 9 bases. The material sequenced was PBMCs. The sequence derives from a human donor in good health. CDR3 in amino acids: CASSPSGGRSDTQYF. As DNA, the CDR3 is TGTGCCAGCTCACCTAGCGGGGGCCGGTCAGATACGCAGTATTTT.